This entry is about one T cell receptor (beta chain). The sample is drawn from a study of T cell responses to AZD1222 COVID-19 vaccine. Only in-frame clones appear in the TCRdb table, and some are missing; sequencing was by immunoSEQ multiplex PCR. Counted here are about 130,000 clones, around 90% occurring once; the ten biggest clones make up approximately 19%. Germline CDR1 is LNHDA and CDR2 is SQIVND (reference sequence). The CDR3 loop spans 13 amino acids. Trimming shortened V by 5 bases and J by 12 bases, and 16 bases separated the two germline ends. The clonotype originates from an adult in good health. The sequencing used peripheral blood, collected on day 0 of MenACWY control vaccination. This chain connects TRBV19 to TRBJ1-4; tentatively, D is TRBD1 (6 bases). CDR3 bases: TGTGCCAGTAGTCCTGAATACAGGGATGAACTGTTTTTT. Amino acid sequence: CASSPEYRDELFF.